This T cell receptor beta chain was recovered during a study of blood T cell repertoires in COVID-19. Overall study context: Sample material is recorded as cDNA or gDNA derived from T cells, B-cell-depleted T cells, or PBMCs.

The V end was cut by 3 bases, the J end by 1 base, with 9 bases between. This CDR3 is built from 14 residues. Germline-derived CDR1 and CDR2 are LGHDT and YNNKEL (reference sequence). As processed by the authors: How many nucleated cells were present was estimated from reference gene primer amplification. The assay was immunoSEQ multiplex PCR, and TCRdb's table has in-frame clones only and misses some. Clonal size and the V and J genes are those of that table, whereas D and trimming came from the DNA. The sample has a few hundred thousand clones, around 83% seen once. Ages ranged from 18 to 89 years, with residence in about two dozen US areas. All exposed participants met a person with COVID-19 within 2 weeks before entering the study.

What was sequenced was PBMCs or T cells enriched from blood (not recorded which). The V and J genes are TRBV3-1 (or the pseudogene TRBV3-2) and TRBJ1-1; D gene unclear. The sequence was obtained from a woman between 45 and 65 years old who had been exposed to COVID-19. This chain's CDR3 is CASSQTTGNTEAFF. In DNA, the CDR3 is TGTGCCAGCAGCCAGACGACGGGGAACACTGAAGCTTTCTTT.